This T cell receptor (beta chain) was profiled in a study of Ad26.COV2.S vaccination and SARS-CoV-2 variants. In the study overall: The donor belonged to the COV1001 Ad26.COV2.S trial arm.

The treatment: roughly 18 received Ad26.COV2.S at low or high dose, single or two shots; 5 received placebo; per-sample allocation not given. Samples were taken on day 63 after the first vaccine or placebo injection. The CDR3 totals 13 residues. Germline assignment: CDR1 MDHEN and CDR2 SYDVKM. V was trimmed by 11 bases and J by 4 bases, leaving 15 bases between them. The sample holds one count of this clone. The antigen is unknown. Study-wide points: Vaccinated individuals (as opposed to placebo recipients) had higher spike-specific TCR breadth. After vaccination, reports described spike-specific CD8+ and CD4+ T cell responses as showing substantial breadth.

The table came from immunoSEQ multiplex PCR; TCRdb's copy has only in-frame clones and leaves some out. This sample yields 440,000 or so clones, of which about 88% are seen a single time; 1.5% to 2% belongs to the top ten. V is TRBV28 and J is TRBJ1-5; a weak D match, TRBD1 (5 bases). The clonotype was recovered from a person between 18 and 60 years old who received the Ad26.COV2.S COVID-19 vaccine or a placebo. Source: peripheral blood, taken in a trial of Ad26.COV2.S vaccine versus placebo. The CDR3 loop reads CAGQNGQNQPQHF. The DNA for the CDR3 is TGTGCCGGCCAAAACGGACAAAATCAGCCCCAGCATTTT.